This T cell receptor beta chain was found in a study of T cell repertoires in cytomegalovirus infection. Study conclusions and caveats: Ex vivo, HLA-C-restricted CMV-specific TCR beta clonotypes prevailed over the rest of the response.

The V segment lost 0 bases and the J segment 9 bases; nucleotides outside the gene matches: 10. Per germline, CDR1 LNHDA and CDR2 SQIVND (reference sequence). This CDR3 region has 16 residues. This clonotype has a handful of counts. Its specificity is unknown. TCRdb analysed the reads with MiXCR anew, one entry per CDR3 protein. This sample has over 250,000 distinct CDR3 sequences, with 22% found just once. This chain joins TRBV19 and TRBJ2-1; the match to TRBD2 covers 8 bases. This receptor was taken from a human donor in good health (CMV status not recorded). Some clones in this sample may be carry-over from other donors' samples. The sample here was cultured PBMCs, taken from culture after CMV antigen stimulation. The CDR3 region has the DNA TGTGCCAGTAGTATAGAAGGAGCGGGAGATTTTAGTGAGCAGTTCTTC. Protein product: CASSIEGAGDFSEQFF.